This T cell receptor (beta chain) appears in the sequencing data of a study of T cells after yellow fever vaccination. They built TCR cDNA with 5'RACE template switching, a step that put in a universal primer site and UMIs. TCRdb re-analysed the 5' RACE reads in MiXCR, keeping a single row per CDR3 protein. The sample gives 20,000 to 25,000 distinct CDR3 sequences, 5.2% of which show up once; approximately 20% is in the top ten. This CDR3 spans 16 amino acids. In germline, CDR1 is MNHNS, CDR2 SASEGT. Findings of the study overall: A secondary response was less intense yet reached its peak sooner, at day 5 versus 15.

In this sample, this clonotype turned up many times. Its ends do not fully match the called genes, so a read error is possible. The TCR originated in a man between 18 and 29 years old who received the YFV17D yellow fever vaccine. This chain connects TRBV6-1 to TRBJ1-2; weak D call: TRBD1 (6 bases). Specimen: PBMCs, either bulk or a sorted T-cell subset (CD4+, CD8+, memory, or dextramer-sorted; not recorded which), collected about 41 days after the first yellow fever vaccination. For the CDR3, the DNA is TGTGCCAGCAGTGACGGAGGGGAAGGGGGTAACTATGGCTACACTTTC. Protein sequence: CASSDGGEGGNYGYTF.